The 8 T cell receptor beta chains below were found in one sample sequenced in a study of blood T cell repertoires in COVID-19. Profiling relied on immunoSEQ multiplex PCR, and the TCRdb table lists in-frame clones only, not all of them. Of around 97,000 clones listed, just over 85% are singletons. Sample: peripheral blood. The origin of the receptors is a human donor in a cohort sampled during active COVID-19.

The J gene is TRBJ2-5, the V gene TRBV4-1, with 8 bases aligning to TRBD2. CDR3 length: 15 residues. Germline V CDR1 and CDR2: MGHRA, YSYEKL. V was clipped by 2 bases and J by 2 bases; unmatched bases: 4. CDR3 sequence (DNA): TGCGCCAGCAGCCAAAGCGGGGGCTCACAAGAGACCCAGTACTTC. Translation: CASSQSGGSQETQYF.

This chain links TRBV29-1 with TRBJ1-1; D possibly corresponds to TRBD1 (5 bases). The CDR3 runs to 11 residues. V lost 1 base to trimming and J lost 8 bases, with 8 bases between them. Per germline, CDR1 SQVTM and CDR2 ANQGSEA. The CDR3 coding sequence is TGCAGCGTTGAAGGGACATCCGAAGCTTTCTTT. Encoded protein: CSVEGTSEAFF.

CDR3 residues: CASSLRGAGEKLFF. In DNA, the CDR3 is TGTGCCAGCAGTTTACGGGGGGCAGGGGAAAAACTGTTTTTT. The genes are TRBV27 and TRBJ1-4, with a tentative D call TRBD1 (6 bases). The CDR3 is made up of 14 amino acids. The V end was cut by 2 bases, the J end by 8 bases, with 12 bases between. The germline V gene encodes CDR1 MNHEY and CDR2 SMNVEV (reference sequence).

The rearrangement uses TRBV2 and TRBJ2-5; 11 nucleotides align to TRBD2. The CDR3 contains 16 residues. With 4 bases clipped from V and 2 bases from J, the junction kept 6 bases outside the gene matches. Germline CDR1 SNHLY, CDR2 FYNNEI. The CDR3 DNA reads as TGTGCCAGCAGTGGACTAGCGGGACTGCAACAAGAGACCCAGTACTTC. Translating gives CASSGLAGLQQETQYF.

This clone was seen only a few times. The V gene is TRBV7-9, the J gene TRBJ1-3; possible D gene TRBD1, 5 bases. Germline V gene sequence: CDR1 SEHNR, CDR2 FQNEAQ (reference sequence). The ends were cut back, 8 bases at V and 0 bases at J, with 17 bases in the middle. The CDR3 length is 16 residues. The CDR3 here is CASEGGVGNSGNTIYF. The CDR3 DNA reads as TGTGCCAGCGAGGGAGGGGTTGGGAACTCTGGAAACACCATATATTTT.

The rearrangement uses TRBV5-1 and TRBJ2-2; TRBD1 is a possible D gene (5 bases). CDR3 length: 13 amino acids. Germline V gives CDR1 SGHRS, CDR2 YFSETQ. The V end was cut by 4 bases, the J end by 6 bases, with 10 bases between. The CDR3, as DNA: TGCGCCAGCAGCCGCCTAGGGGCCGGGGAGCTGTTTTTT. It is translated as CASSRLGAGELFF.

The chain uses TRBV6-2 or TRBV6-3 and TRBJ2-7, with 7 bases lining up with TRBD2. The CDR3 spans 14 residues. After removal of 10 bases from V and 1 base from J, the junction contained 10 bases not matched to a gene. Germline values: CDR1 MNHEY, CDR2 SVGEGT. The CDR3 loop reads CATSPAGDSYEQYF. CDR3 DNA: TGTGCCACCAGCCCTGCGGGGGATTCCTACGAGCAGTACTTC.

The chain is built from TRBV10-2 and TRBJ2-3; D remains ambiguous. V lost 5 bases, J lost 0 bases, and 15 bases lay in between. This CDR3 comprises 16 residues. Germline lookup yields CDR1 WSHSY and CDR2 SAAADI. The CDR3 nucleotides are TGCGCCAGCAGTTTAGCACCCCCCACTAGCACAGATACGCAGTATTTT. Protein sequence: CASSLAPPTSTDTQYF.